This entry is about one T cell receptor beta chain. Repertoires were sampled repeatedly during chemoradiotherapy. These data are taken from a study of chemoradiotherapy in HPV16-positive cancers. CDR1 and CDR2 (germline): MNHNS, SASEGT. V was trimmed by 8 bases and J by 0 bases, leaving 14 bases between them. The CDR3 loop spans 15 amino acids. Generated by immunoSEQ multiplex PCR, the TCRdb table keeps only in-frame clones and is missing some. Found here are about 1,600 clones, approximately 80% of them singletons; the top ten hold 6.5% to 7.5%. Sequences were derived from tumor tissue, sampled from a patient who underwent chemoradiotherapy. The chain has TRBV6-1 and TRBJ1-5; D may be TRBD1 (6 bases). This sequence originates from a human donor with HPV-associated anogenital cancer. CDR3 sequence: CASGWDKYSNQPQHF. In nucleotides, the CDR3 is TGTGCCAGCGGCTGGGACAAGTATAGCAATCAGCCCCAGCATTTT.